This T cell receptor (beta chain) was sequenced during a study of blood T cells in healthy people across ages. This CDR3 region has 12 residues. Deletions cut 7 bases from V and 2 bases from J, with 12 bases between. CDR1 and CDR2 (germline): SQVTM, ANQGSEA. Primed by a sample-barcoded 5' primer and a J-beta primer mix, a second PCR proceeded for roughly 6 to 12 cycles. TCRdb called the 5' RACE reads again in MiXCR, with one record for every CDR3 protein. This table holds hundreds of thousands of distinct CDR3 sequences, more than 45% found once. The people who gave samples were healthy Caucasians from Russia, aged roughly 6 to 100. Every donor provided 8.5 to 10 milliliters of peripheral blood. Overall study results and limits: From one million sequenced T cells, diversity estimates were lower bounds.

Notes on this clonotype: Its antigen is as yet unknown.

Sequenced input: blood. The V and J genes are TRBV29-1 and TRBJ2-7; the D is unclear. The receptor comes from a man aged 30 to 39 in good health. CDR3 loop: CSALSSTYEQYF. The CDR3 region has the DNA TGCAGCGCCTTGTCGTCAACCTACGAGCAGTACTTC.